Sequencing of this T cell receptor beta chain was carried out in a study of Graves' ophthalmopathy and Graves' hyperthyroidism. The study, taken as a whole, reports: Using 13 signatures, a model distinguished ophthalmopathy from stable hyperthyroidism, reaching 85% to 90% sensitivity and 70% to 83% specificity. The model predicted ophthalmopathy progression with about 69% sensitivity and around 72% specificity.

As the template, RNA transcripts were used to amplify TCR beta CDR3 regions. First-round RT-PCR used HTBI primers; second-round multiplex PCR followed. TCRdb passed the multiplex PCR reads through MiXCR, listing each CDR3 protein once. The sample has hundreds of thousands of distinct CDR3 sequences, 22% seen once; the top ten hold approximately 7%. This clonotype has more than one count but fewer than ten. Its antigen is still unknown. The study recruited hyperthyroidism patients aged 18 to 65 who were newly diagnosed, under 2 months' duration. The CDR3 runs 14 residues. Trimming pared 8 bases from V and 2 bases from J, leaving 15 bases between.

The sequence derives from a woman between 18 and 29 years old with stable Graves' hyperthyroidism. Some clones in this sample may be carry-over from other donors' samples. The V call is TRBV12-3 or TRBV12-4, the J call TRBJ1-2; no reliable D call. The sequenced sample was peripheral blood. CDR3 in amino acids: CASLKDEINYGYTF. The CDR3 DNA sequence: TGTGCCAGCCTTAAGGACGAAATCAACTATGGCTACACCTTC.